This paragraph covers one TCR beta chain sequence. Its antigen specificity is not known. Base qualities are not at hand, and no much larger clone is one base apart. Data came from an Illumina NovaSeq 6000. TCRalpha and TCRbeta cDNA libraries were constructed by 5'RACE with constant-segment primers, with sample barcodes and unique molecular identifiers being introduced. Trizol reagent was used to extract RNA from every sample. Libraries were amplified in two PCR steps, with a second sample barcode and Illumina TruSeq adapters added in the second step. The libraries were sequenced on an Illumina NovaSeq using 2 x 150 bp paired-end reads. The source study handled its data this way. Reads were demultiplexed and collapsed into UMI-guided consensus sequences with migec v1.2.7. With mixcr v2.1.11, UMI consensuses were aligned to TRA and TRB V and J templates and assembled into clonotypes. A clonotype was counted as expanded or contracted only when both edgeR and NoisET called the clonotype significant, with the noise models trained on biological replicates. For edgeR calls, the cutoffs were a false discovery rate-adjusted p below 0.01 and a log2 fold-change threshold of 1. As an exploratory analysis of dynamics, PCA with hierarchical clustering was applied to max-normalized trajectories of the 1000 most abundant clonotypes. Separately sequenced CD4+ and CD8+ repertoires were used to assign the CD4 or CD8 phenotype of responding clones. Using fastp trimming at Q25 and MiXCR clonotype assembly, TCRdb reanalyzed the public sequencing data and kept in-frame beta chains. Records with the same CDR3 protein are collapsed into one entry carrying the most frequent genes and DNA. TCRdb, rather than the study authors, made the V and J calls. Across this sample there are about 440,000 distinct CDR3 sequences, with around 20% seen only once. The top ten constitute about 8.1% of the sample.

This entry is derived from a study of T-cell memory formation after mild COVID-19 (dated by TCRdb to the early 2020s). Background on the whole study: TCR sequence clusters from the two donors were found to be largely donor specific. Longitudinal TCRalpha and TCRbeta repertoire sequencing tracked T-cell clones expanding and contracting after mild COVID-19 in a couple of donors. Two young, previously healthy adult volunteers, one female and one male, were included in the cohort. Here is what the overall study found, with its caveats: The study covered only a couple of mild cases, and larger cohorts including severe cases with pre-infection samples were considered necessary. From day 15 to 85, contracting clones showed balanced CD4/CD8 phenotypes, whereas a second wave of clones that expanded from day 15 to 37 leaned towards CD4+. Contracting CD4+ clones turned up mainly in the CM and EM memory subsets, whereas EMRA was where CD8+ clones were enriched. Some responding clones were detected in pre-infection memory, suggesting pre-existing cross-reactive memory T cells joined the SARS-CoV-2 response. Whether the second-wave clones peaking on day 37 were SARS-CoV-2 specific was not confirmed.

Ficoll-Paque density gradient centrifugation was used to isolate PBMCs. Sequenced sample: PBMCs or a T cell subset sorted from them (not recorded which). The TCR was taken from an adult woman who had mild COVID-19 (a few samples of this study predate the infection). The sample titles of this study are shuffled in the database, so cell type and time point are left out; the donor was told from shared clones.

CDR3 region: CASSELVVRTDTQYF. The DNA reads as follows: TGTGCCAGCAGCGAGCTAGTTGTACGCACAGATACGCAGTATTTT. In this chain, TRBV7-3 is recombined with TRBJ2-3; the D gene remains uncertain. The CDR3 measures 15 amino acids from cysteine to phenylalanine. Of all the DNA, just the CDR3 is kept, 45 bases in frame from base 1. The V end loses 5 bases and the J end loses 1 base, and a stretch of 13 bases separates them. Taken from the germline V gene, the CDR1 and CDR2 loops are SGHTA and FQGTGA.